This T cell receptor (beta chain) appears in the sequencing data of a study of beta chain features in type 1 diabetes. Study information: All samples combined gave under 110,000,000 sorted cells for examination.

The junction had 14 bases not matched to a gene; V was cut back by 5 bases and J by 4 bases. The CDR3 extends over 17 amino acids. In germline, CDR1 is LNHDA, CDR2 SQIVND (reference sequence). Of note for this clone: What it binds is not known.

Purity (above 95%) was reached by all sorted populations. Broader study findings: All four CD4+ subsets of Type 1 diabetes patients contained TCRB CDR3s that were moderately but significantly shorter. Whether TCRB rearrangement is influenced by HLA type went unresolved here.

All of the isolated RNA was reverse transcribed, so expressed TCRB transcripts were sequenced. TCRdb's table, derived via immunoSEQ multiplex PCR, lists solely in-frame clones and lacks some. The sample carries roughly 240,000 clones, roughly 25% recorded once. Sequencing was performed on naive CD4+ T cells from blood. The chain joins TRBV19 to TRBJ2-1, with TRBD2 matching 7 bases. The receptor's source is a woman aged 25 to 45 with type 1 diabetes. The CDR3 DNA reads TGTGCCAGTAGTCTCCCTTCCGGGACGGGGGGATACAATGAGCAGTTCTTC. It yields the protein CASSLPSGTGGYNEQFF.